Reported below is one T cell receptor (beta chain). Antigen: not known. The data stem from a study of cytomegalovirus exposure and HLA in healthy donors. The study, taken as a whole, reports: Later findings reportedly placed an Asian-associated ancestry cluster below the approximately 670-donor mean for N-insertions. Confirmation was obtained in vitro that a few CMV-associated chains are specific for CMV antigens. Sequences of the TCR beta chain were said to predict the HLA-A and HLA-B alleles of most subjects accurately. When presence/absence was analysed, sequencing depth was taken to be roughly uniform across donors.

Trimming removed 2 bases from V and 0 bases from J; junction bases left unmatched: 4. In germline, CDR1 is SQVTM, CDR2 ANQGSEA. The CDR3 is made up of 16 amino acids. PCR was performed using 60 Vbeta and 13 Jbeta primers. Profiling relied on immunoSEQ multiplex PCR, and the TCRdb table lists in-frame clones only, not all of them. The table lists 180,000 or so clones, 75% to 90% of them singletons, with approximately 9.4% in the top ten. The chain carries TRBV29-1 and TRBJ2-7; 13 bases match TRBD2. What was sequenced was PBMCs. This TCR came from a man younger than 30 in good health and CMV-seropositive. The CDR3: CSVELTSGGASYEQYF. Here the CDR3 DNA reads TGCAGCGTTGAATTAACTAGCGGGGGGGCCTCCTACGAGCAGTACTTC.